Described below is a single T cell receptor beta chain sequence and its context. Its antigen is currently not known. Base-call qualities are not available, and no considerably larger clone is one nucleotide away. The data derive from a study of CD8 T cells in Susac syndrome (dated by TCRdb to between 2018 and 2021). Notes on the research overall: Among the sequenced Susac syndrome patients, about six had clinically active disease and under 10 were in clinical remission. Susac syndrome patients were therapy-naive, on corticosteroids (some also receiving IVIg), or on IVIg alone at blood withdrawal. Repertoire sequencing was used to test whether CD8+ T cell activation and differentiation in Susac syndrome was antigen driven.

Taken from the germline V gene, the CDR1 and CDR2 loops are MNHEY and SVGEGT. The CDR3 holds 15 amino acids from the cysteine to the phenylalanine. The kept DNA is CDR3 alone, 45 bases in frame from the first base. The junction shows trimming of 7 bases on V and 3 bases on J, and the gene matches do not reach 12 bases of it. The paper as a whole reports these results and caveats: The CD4+ T cell repertoire of patients with Susac syndrome showed no detectable clonal expansion. The number of individuals in the TCR sequencing and HLA analysis was recognized as being relatively small.

Peripheral blood CD8+ and CD4+ T cells from healthy donors, Susac syndrome patients and multiple sclerosis patients were profiled by high-throughput TCR beta sequencing. The Susac syndrome patients fulfilled recently defined diagnostic criteria for either definite or probable disease. Bulk CD8+ and CD4+ T cells were purified by magnetic negative isolation, while CD8+ TEMRA cells were enriched using FACS. Blood was drawn into EDTA tubes, processed within 24 hours, and PBMCs were isolated by density gradient centrifugation. PBMCs intended for TCR sequencing were frozen in liquid nitrogen and were later thawed in a 37 degrees C water bath. Purity of sorted or isolated CD4+, CD8+ and CD8+ TEMRA cells was at least 90%. RNA was extracted using the RNeasy kit, and roughly 0.45 to 1 microgram was reverse transcribed with random hexamers. The immunoSEQ multiplex PCR assay, which covers 54 Vbeta and 13 Jbeta segments, was used to amplify TCR beta CDR3 regions. Bias from PCR amplification was corrected by using a synthetic template baseline for primer optimization and for computational correction. Turning to the authors' computational methods: Reads were annotated to V, D and J genes per IMGT and analyzed with immunoSEQ Analyzer, keeping only productive sequences. Clonality was computed as one minus Shannon entropy normalized by log2 of the number of productive unique sequences. Public and private clones were assessed among the 100 most prevalent clones of each patient and control. Clones were defined as Susac-specific when absent from the healthy and MS cohorts, from about a thousand published viral clones and from other ImmuneACCESS disease sequences. The public reads were quality trimmed at Q25 with fastp and then assembled into clones with MiXCR by TCRdb, keeping productive beta chains. Each entry merges the rows of one CDR3 protein and shows their most common DNA and genes. The V and J calls come from TCRdb's annotation, not from the publication. This sample gives under 200,000 distinct CDR3 sequences in total; 95% to 96% of them show up just once. Of the sample, roughly 0.12% is held by the ten largest clones.

The source of this sequence is a human donor with Susac syndrome. The specimen sequenced was CD4+ T cells from PBMCs. This chain is built from TRBV6-2 or TRBV6-3 and TRBJ2-7; TRBD2 aligns with 7 central bases. The CDR3 region reads CASIAHDGLDYEQYF. The nucleotide sequence is given as TGTGCCAGCATAGCTCACGACGGACTAGACTACGAGCAGTACTTC.